Detailed here is one TCR beta chain. Repertoires were generated with immunoSEQ multiplex PCR, while TCRdb's copy carries only in-frame clones and drops some. The table includes around 62,000 clones, about nine tenths detected once. This sample is drawn from a study of T cell changes during pregnancy in multiple sclerosis. The CDR3 spans 15 residues. Germline V gene lookup returns CDR1 KGHSH and CDR2 LQKENI. Trimming removed 8 bases from V and 10 bases from J; junction bases left unmatched: 14. The gene calls are TRBV18 and TRBJ1-6; 7 bases agree with TRBD1. This receptor was taken from a female donor with multiple sclerosis, enrolled in a pregnancy study. The material was peripheral blood, obtained in the third trimester of pregnancy. CDR3 nucleotide sequence: TGTGCCAGCGCAAGGGGACAGAATTCTCTCTCACCCCTCCACTTT. Encoded protein: CASARGQNSLSPLHF.